A selection of T cell receptor beta chains follows, all from one sample in a study of OX40 agonist ivuxolimab in advanced cancers. TCRdb's copy holds only in-frame clones and misses some; the assay was immunoSEQ multiplex PCR. The sample lists roughly 41,000 clones, 86% occurring once. The sample in question was CD4+ or CD8+ T cells sorted from blood, obtained in a trial of the OX40 agonist ivuxolimab. The receptor set was obtained from an adult with an advanced solid tumor such as melanoma, head and neck, liver or kidney cancer. Both conserved end residues are trimmed from each CDR3. The order of the fields is V gene, CDR3 length, J gene, clone size, CDR3 protein. The size entry is marked missing in some rows and otherwise reads once, few, many or a size class.

v_call: TRBV30
cdr3_length: 11
j_call: TRBJ1-5
clone_size: -
cdr3_aa: AADRGSNQPQH

v_call: TRBV5-1
cdr3_length: 15
j_call: TRBJ1-2
clone_size: once
cdr3_aa: ASSLIQGEQEEDGYT

v_call: TRBV5-8
cdr3_length: 12
j_call: TRBJ2-5
clone_size: -
cdr3_aa: ASSTGTYQETQY

v_call: TRBV29-1
cdr3_length: 11
j_call: TRBJ2-7
clone_size: -
cdr3_aa: SATVQGLYEQY

v_call: TRBV10-3
cdr3_length: 13
j_call: TRBJ2-2
clone_size: -
cdr3_aa: AISEVAGGTGELF

v_call: TRBV25-1
cdr3_length: 11
j_call: TRBJ2-3
clone_size: -
cdr3_aa: ASSAGGLDTQY

v_call: TRBV9
cdr3_length: 13
j_call: TRBJ2-3
clone_size: -
cdr3_aa: ASSVGVGSTDTQY

v_call: TRBV7-9
cdr3_length: 14
j_call: TRBJ2-2
clone_size: -
cdr3_aa: ASSLYLAENTGELF

v_call: TRBV9
cdr3_length: 14
j_call: TRBJ1-1
clone_size: -
cdr3_aa: ASSPRDNVQNTEAF

v_call: TRBV4-3
cdr3_length: 11
j_call: TRBJ1-5
clone_size: -
cdr3_aa: ASSQDLNQPQH

v_call: TRBV11-2
cdr3_length: 14
j_call: TRBJ2-3
clone_size: -
cdr3_aa: ASSQALAGVVDTQY

v_call: TRBV14
cdr3_length: 20
j_call: TRBJ2-6
clone_size: -
cdr3_aa: ASSPSVGPGQSFVSWANVLT

v_call: TRBV21-1
cdr3_length: 13
j_call: TRBJ1-2
clone_size: few
cdr3_aa: ASSPPGQGLGGYT

v_call: TRBV7-9
cdr3_length: 11
j_call: TRBJ2-7
clone_size: -
cdr3_aa: ASSLASQDEQY

v_call: TRBV7-2
cdr3_length: 12
j_call: TRBJ2-1
clone_size: -
cdr3_aa: ASSPPGIQDEQF

v_call: TRBV7-2
cdr3_length: 12
j_call: TRBJ1-2
clone_size: -
cdr3_aa: ASSPSGTAYGYT

v_call: TRBV7-9
cdr3_length: 14
j_call: TRBJ1-1
clone_size: -
cdr3_aa: ASSQDPGTVNTEAF

v_call: TRBV9
cdr3_length: 14
j_call: TRBJ1-2
clone_size: -
cdr3_aa: ASSVAESGRGYGYT

v_call: TRBV19
cdr3_length: 13
j_call: TRBJ2-2
clone_size: once
cdr3_aa: ASSSAGGPTGELF

v_call: TRBV2
cdr3_length: 14
j_call: TRBJ2-7
clone_size: -
cdr3_aa: ASCPQLGLVSYEQY

v_call: TRBV6-1
cdr3_length: 11
j_call: TRBJ1-5
clone_size: -
cdr3_aa: ASSPMGSQPQH

v_call: TRBV14
cdr3_length: 10
j_call: TRBJ2-7
clone_size: -
cdr3_aa: ASSKGLVEQY